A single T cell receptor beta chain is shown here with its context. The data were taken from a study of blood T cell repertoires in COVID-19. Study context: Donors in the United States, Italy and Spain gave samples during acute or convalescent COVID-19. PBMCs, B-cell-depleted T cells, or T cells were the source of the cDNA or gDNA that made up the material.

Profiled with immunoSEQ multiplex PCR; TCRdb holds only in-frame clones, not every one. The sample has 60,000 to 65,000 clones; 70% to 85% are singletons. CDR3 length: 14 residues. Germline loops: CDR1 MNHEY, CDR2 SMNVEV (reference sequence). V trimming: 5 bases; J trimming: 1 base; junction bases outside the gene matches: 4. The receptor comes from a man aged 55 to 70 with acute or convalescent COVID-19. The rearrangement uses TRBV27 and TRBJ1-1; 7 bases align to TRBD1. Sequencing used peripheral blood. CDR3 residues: CASSERTGNTEAFF. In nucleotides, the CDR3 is TGTGCCAGCAGTGAACGGACAGGGAACACTGAAGCTTTCTTT.